Only a few counts were recorded for the clone carrying this T cell receptor (beta chain). This entry comes from a study of CD8 T cells in Susac syndrome. The germline CDR1 and CDR2 sequences are MNHNY and SVGAGI (reference sequence). This CDR3 is 13 amino acids long. Deletions cut 5 bases from V and 5 bases from J, with 13 bases between. RNA, at roughly 0.5 to 1 ug, was reverse transcribed with random hexamers. A single record per CDR3 protein comes from TCRdb applying MiXCR to the immunoSEQ multiplex PCR reads. The top ten hold around 0.12% of the sample, which has about 130,000 distinct CDR3 sequences, over 90% seen once. CD8+ and CD4+ blood T cells underwent TCR beta sequencing.

The chain carries TRBV6-6 and TRBJ2-7; maybe TRBD1 (6 bases). The sequence was collected from a human donor in good health. The sample consisted of CD4+ T cells from PBMCs. The CDR3 region is CASSLRGYDEQYF. The CDR3 DNA reads as TGTGCCAGCAGTCTCAGGGGTTACGACGAGCAGTACTTC.